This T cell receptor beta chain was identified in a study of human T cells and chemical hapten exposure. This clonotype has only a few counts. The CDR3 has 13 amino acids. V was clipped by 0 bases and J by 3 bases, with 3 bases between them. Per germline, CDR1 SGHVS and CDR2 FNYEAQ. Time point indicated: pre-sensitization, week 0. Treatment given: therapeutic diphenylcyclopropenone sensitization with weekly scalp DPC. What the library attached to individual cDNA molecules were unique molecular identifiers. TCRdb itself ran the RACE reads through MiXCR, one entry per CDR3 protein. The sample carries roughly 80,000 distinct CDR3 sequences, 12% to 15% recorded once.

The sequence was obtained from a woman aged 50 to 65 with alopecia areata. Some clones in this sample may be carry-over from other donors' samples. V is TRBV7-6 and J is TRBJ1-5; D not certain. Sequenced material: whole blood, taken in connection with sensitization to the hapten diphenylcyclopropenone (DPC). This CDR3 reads CASSLAVNQPQHF. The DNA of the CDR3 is TGTGCCAGCAGCTTAGCCGTCAATCAGCCCCAGCATTTT.